These T cell receptor beta chains were read from a single sample in a study of Ad26.COV2.S vaccination and SARS-CoV-2 variants. Measured with immunoSEQ multiplex PCR; TCRdb has only the in-frame clones, and not every one. The table includes 300,000 to 400,000 clones, 85% detected once. The sequencing here drew on peripheral blood, taken in a trial of Ad26.COV2.S vaccine versus placebo. Receptor source: a person aged 18-65 years who received the Ad26.COV2.S COVID-19 vaccine or a placebo. Both conserved end residues are part of each CDR3. D genes are given only for firm matches. Clone size is stated in some rows and not others, as once, few, many or a class when expanded.

v_call	j_call	clone_size	d_call	cdr3_aa	cdr3_nt
TRBV19	TRBJ1-5	NA	TRBD1	CASSRQGVNQPQHF	TGTGCCAGTTCGCGGCAGGGGGTCAATCAGCCCCAGCATTTT
TRBV4-3	TRBJ1-6	NA	NA	CASSQDGASPLHF	TGCGCCAGCAGCCAAGATGGGGCCTCACCCCTCCACTTT
TRBV10-3	TRBJ1-2	NA	TRBD1	CAISGTGDSFGGYTF	TGTGCCATCAGCGGGACAGGGGATTCATTTGGTGGCTACACCTTC
TRBV6-4	TRBJ2-2	once	NA	CASSRRTGGETGELFF	TGTGCCAGCTCCCGGAGGACGGGGGGCGAAACCGGGGAGCTGTTTTTT
TRBV7-9	TRBJ2-7	many	NA	CASSPGYEQYF	TGTGCCAGCAGCCCCGGGTACGAGCAGTACTTC
TRBV9	TRBJ1-2	NA	NA	CASSPNPRVGNGYTF	TGTGCCAGCAGCCCCAACCCAAGGGTTGGGAATGGCTACACCTTC
TRBV19	TRBJ2-4	few	NA	CASSIGARERRNIQYF	TGTGCCAGTAGTATCGGAGCCAGAGAGAGAAGAAACATTCAGTACTTC
TRBV6-5	TRBJ1-3	NA	NA	CASSTDWGNTIYF	TGTGCCAGCAGTACAGATTGGGGAAACACCATATATTTT
TRBV9	TRBJ2-2	NA	NA	CASSVSGQNTGELFF	TGTGCCAGCAGCGTTAGTGGGCAGAACACCGGGGAGCTGTTTTTT
TRBV19	TRBJ2-3	NA	NA	CASSKRGGLDTQYF	TGTGCCAGTAGTAAAAGGGGGGGCTTAGATACGCAGTATTTT
TRBV7-9	TRBJ2-5	NA	NA	CASSLGGGGGRETQYF	TGTGCCAGCAGCTTAGGAGGAGGGGGCGGACGGGAGACCCAGTACTTC
TRBV18	TRBJ1-6	NA	NA	CASSRTASPLHF	TGTGCCAGCTCACGGACGGCATCACCCCTCCACTTT
TRBV30	TRBJ2-2	NA	TRBD1	CAWSVGSGQTGELFF	TGTGCCTGGAGTGTAGGGTCGGGACAGACCGGGGAGCTGTTTTTT
TRBV30	TRBJ1-1	NA	TRBD1	CAWSRQGWSTEAFF	TGTGCCTGGTCTCGACAGGGCTGGAGCACTGAAGCTTTCTTT
TRBV2	TRBJ2-7	NA	TRBD1	CASRDRGTLEQYF	TGTGCCAGCCGGGACAGGGGGACCCTCGAGCAGTACTTC
TRBV4-3	TRBJ2-1	NA	NA	CASSPNLGAYNEQFF	TGCGCCAGCAGCCCCAACCTAGGGGCCTACAATGAGCAGTTCTTC
TRBV19	TRBJ2-2	NA	NA	CASTATVNTGELFF	TGTGCCAGTACCGCGACAGTAAACACCGGGGAGCTGTTTTTT
TRBV5-4	TRBJ2-3	NA	NA	CASSSGGGPGTDTQYF	TGTGCCAGCAGCTCGGGTGGGGGTCCCGGCACAGATACGCAGTATTTT
TRBV15	TRBJ1-2	NA	NA	CATSTPTNYGYTF	TGTGCCACCAGCACACCTACCAACTATGGCTACACCTTC
TRBV5-4	TRBJ2-3	few	TRBD2	CASSSPTSGDTDTQYF	TGTGCCAGCAGCTCCCCGACTAGCGGGGACACAGATACGCAGTATTTT
TRBV2	TRBJ1-6	NA	NA	CASSRPNSPLHF	TGTGCCAGCAGTAGACCCAATTCACCCCTCCACTTT
TRBV30	TRBJ1-3	NA	TRBD1	CAWSAGTGGTSGNTIYF	TGTGCCTGGAGTGCGGGGACAGGGGGAACGTCTGGAAACACCATATATTTT
TRBV7-9	TRBJ1-1	NA	NA	CASTLSPTEAFF	TGTGCCAGCACCCTCAGCCCGACTGAAGCTTTCTTT
TRBV7-9	TRBJ2-2	NA	NA	CASSVGLRVNTGELFF	TGTGCCAGCAGCGTCGGACTAAGGGTGAACACCGGGGAGCTGTTTTTT
TRBV9	TRBJ1-1	few	NA	CASSVDGQGYTEAFF	TGTGCCAGCAGCGTAGATGGGCAGGGGTACACTGAAGCTTTCTTT
TRBV3-1/TRBV3-2	TRBJ2-5	NA	NA	CASSQAYQETQYF	TGTGCCAGCAGCCAAGCGTACCAAGAGACCCAGTACTTC
TRBV5-1	TRBJ2-2	NA	TRBD1	CASSLAGGQGSGELFF	TGCGCCAGCAGCTTGGCCGGGGGACAGGGCTCCGGGGAGCTGTTTTTT
TRBV7-2	TRBJ2-1	NA	NA	CASSLFDPLISNPYNEQFF	TGTGCCAGCAGCTTATTCGACCCCCTAATATCAAACCCTTACAATGAGCAGTTCTTC
TRBV28	TRBJ2-5	NA	TRBD1	CASGNRGETQYF	TGTGCCAGCGGTAACAGGGGAGAGACCCAGTACTTC
TRBV14	TRBJ2-3	NA	TRBD1	CASSQGQGGTDTQYF	TGTGCCAGCAGCCAAGGACAGGGGGGTACAGATACGCAGTATTTT